These 13 T cell receptor beta chains were all obtained from the same sample, sequenced in a study of control samples from healthy donors and cancer patients. TCRdb keeps only in-frame clones here, not all; method: immunoSEQ multiplex PCR. Among approximately 84,000 clones listed, approximately 78% were seen once. Sample: blood. All receptors derive from a woman in her sixties in good health.

The gene calls are TRBV28 and TRBJ1-5; tentatively, D is TRBD1 (5 bases). The V gene's germline CDR1 is MDHEN and CDR2 SYDVKM. The CDR3 spans 14 residues. V lost 7 bases, J lost 1 base, and 11 bases lay in between. CDR3 sequence (DNA): TGTGCCAGCATTAGGGGCGGGAGCAATCAGCCCCAGCATTTT. As protein: CASIRGGSNQPQHF. The variable domain in full, completed from reference TRBV28 and TRBJ1-5, reads DVKVTQSSRYLVKRTGEKVFLECVQDMDHENMFWYRQDPGLGLRLIYFSYDVKMKEKGDIPEGYSVSREKKERFSLILESASTNQTSMYLCASIRGGSNQPQHFGDGTRLSIL.

The chain links TRBV11-2 to TRBJ2-7, with D perhaps matching TRBD1 or TRBD2 (5 bases each). Germline CDR1 reads SGHAT; CDR2 reads FQNNGV. V was clipped by 5 bases and J by 3 bases, with 23 bases between them. CDR3 length: 17 amino acids. The CDR3 nucleotides read TGTGCCAGCAGCCGTTCTGGGGGAAACTCGGGGAACTACGAGCAGTACTTC. Translating gives CASSRSGGNSGNYEQYF.

The chain couples TRBV5-6 to TRBJ1-6; D not certain. Between the trimmed V and J ends, which lost 0 bases and 9 bases, there was a span of 10 bases. This CDR3 is built from 14 residues. From germline, CDR1 is SGHDT and CDR2 YYEEEE. CDR3 DNA: TGTGCCAGCAGCTTGGTTGGGCCGGCTTCACCCCTCCACTTT. As protein: CASSLVGPASPLHF.

V gene TRBV28 combines with J gene TRBJ2-3; TRBD1 matches at 8 bases. The germline gives CDR1 MDHEN, CDR2 SYDVKM. J was trimmed by 6 bases and V by 6 bases; bases with no gene match: 11. The CDR3 has 15 residues. The CDR3 loop reads CASRTGAGGRDTQYF. Here the CDR3 DNA reads TGTGCCAGCAGGACTGGTGCAGGGGGCAGGGATACGCAGTATTTT.

The J gene is TRBJ2-7, the V gene TRBV19; the D call may be TRBD1 or TRBD2 (5 bases each). This CDR3 spans 12 amino acids. Deletions cut 5 bases from V and 2 bases from J, with 7 bases between. The V gene's germline CDR1 is LNHDA and CDR2 SQIVND (reference sequence). Here the CDR3 DNA reads TGTGCCAGTAGTTCGGGACCCTACGAGCAGTACTTC. Its translation is CASSSGPYEQYF.

This clone came up a few times. The chain employs TRBV12-3 or TRBV12-4 and TRBJ2-7; D gene unclear. V was shortened by 5 bases and J by 5 bases, with 7 bases between the two germline ends. The CDR3 consists of 11 residues. In nucleotides, the CDR3 is TGTGCCAGCAGTCGTAGTAACGAGCAGTACTTC. It specifies CASSRSNEQYF.

The J gene is TRBJ2-5, the V gene TRBV4-1; D is unresolved. This CDR3 contains 12 residues. V was shortened by 0 bases and J by 7 bases, with 6 bases between the two germline ends. Germline V lookup: CDR1 MGHRA, CDR2 YSYEKL. The CDR3 protein is CASSQEPGTQYF. CDR3 nucleotide sequence: TGCGCCAGCAGCCAAGAACCCGGGACCCAGTACTTC.

The rearrangement uses TRBV7-9 and TRBJ1-5; 8 bases align to TRBD1. This CDR3 region has 14 residues. V shed 4 bases and J 7 bases; nucleotides not matched to a gene: 6. The V gene's germline CDR1 is SEHNR and CDR2 FQNEAQ (reference sequence). CDR3 in amino acids: CASSSGQAGQPQHF. DNA of the CDR3: TGTGCCAGCAGCTCGGGACAGGCGGGGCAGCCCCAGCATTTT.

The chain couples TRBV6-1 to TRBJ2-3, with 12 bases identical to TRBD2. The germline V gene has CDR1 MNHNS and CDR2 SASEGT. The V gene end was trimmed by 5 bases and the J gene end by 0 bases; junction bases not matched to a gene: 3. There are 16 residues in the CDR3. CDR3 residues: CASSKGTSGSTDTQYF. CDR3 DNA sequence: TGTGCCAGCAGTAAAGGGACTAGCGGGAGCACAGATACGCAGTATTTT.

The genes are TRBV7-9 and TRBJ1-3; 9 bases agree with TRBD1. This CDR3 contains 16 residues. Germline V CDR1 and CDR2: SEHNR, FQNEAQ (reference sequence). Trimming removed 2 bases from V and 1 base from J; junction bases left unmatched: 3. In DNA form, the CDR3 reads TGTGCCAGCAGCTTAACAGGGGGCACGTCTGGAAACACCATATATTTT. It specifies CASSLTGGTSGNTIYF. The variable domain in full, completed from reference TRBV7-9 and TRBJ1-3, reads DTGVSQNPRHKITKRGQNVTFRCDPISEHNRLYWYRQTLGQGPEFLTYFQNEAQLEKSRLLSDRFSAERPKGSFSTLEIQRTEQGDSAMYLCASSLTGGTSGNTIYFGEGSWLTVV.

This clone was seen a handful of times. The V call is TRBV5-4, the J call TRBJ2-5, with TRBD2 matching over 8 bases. Germline CDR1 SGHNT, CDR2 YYREEE (reference sequence). J was trimmed by 5 bases and V by 3 bases; bases with no gene match: 6. The CDR3 is 14 residues long. CDR3 nucleotide sequence: TGTGCCAGCAGCTCCGGGGGGGCACGGGAGACCCAGTACTTC. Translating gives CASSSGGARETQYF.

The chain joins TRBV19 to TRBJ2-5; 7 bases are a match to TRBD1. The CDR3 extends over 14 amino acids. Germline trimming cut 8 bases from V and 8 bases from J; bases unmatched to any gene: 14. Germline lookup yields CDR1 LNHDA and CDR2 SQIVND (reference sequence). In nucleotides, the CDR3 is TGTGCCAGTGGTTATGATGACAGGGCTCTTACCCAGTACTTC. Encoded protein: CASGYDDRALTQYF.

V is TRBV7-8 and J is TRBJ1-1; D is uncertain. The CDR3 consists of 15 residues. The ends were cut back, 4 bases at V and 0 bases at J, with 12 bases in the middle. Looked up from germline, CDR1 is SGHVS and CDR2 is FQNEAQ. CDR3 amino acids: CASSSALGMNTEAFF. DNA of the CDR3: TGTGCCAGCAGCTCGGCGCTGGGGATGAACACTGAAGCTTTCTTT.